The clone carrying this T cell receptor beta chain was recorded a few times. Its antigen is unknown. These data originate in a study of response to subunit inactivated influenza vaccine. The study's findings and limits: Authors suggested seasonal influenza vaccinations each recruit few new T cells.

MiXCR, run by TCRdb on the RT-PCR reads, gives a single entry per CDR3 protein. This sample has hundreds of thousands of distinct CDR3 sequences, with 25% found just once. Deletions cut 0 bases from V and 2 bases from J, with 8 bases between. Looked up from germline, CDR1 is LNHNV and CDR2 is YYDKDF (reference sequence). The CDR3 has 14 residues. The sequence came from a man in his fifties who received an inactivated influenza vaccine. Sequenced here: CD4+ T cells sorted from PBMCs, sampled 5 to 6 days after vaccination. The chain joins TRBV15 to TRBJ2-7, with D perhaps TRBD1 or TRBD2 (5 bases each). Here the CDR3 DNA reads TGTGCCACCAGCAGAGATTTGGGACCCTACGAGCAGTACTTC. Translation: CATSRDLGPYEQYF. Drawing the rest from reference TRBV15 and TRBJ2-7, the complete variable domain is DAMVIQNPRYQVTQFGKPVTLSCSQTLNHNVMYWYQQKSSQAPKLLFHYYDKDFNNEADTPDNFQSRRPNTSFCFLDIRSPGLGDTAMYLCATSRDLGPYEQYFGPGTRLTVT.